This T cell receptor beta chain came from a study of post-analysis software for immune sequencing data. About the study: Both relapsing-remitting and secondary progressive multiple sclerosis featured among the disease courses, as did progressive-relapsing multiple sclerosis.

Built from TCR beta cDNA, the libraries had unique molecular identifiers in them. T cells numbering about 0.9 to 11 million yielded 450,000 to 500,000 cDNA molecules. TCRdb passed the PCR reads through MiXCR, listing each CDR3 protein once. The table records approximately 730,000 distinct CDR3 sequences, about 43% of them present only once. From germline, CDR1 is MNHNS and CDR2 SASEGT. This CDR3 spans 14 amino acids. As for this clonotype: Its antigen is currently unknown. An end of the junction does not agree with germline; a read error may underlie this.

General study results and limits: Compared against controls, patients with multiple sclerosis displayed significantly lower normalized Chao1 diversity. Five TRBV segments (TRBV5-6, TRBV5-1 and TRBV20-1 among them) occurred more frequently in patients than in controls. Under the F measure, samples that were prepared in one batch clustered strongly together.

The V gene is TRBV6-1, the J gene TRBJ2-5; tentatively, D is TRBD2 (5 bases). The TCR originated in a girl aged 5-17 years with multiple sclerosis. Sample: blood. The CDR3 bases are TGTGCCAGCAGTGAACAGACTAATCAAGGGACCCAGTACTTC. Residues: CASSEQTNQGTQYF.